Listed below are T cell receptor beta chains from one sample, sequenced in a study of molecular identifiers for immune sequencing clone quantification. TCRdb redid the calling of the PCR reads with MiXCR, one entry per CDR3 protein. The data show hundreds of thousands of distinct CDR3 sequences, with over 25% seen just once and 0.75% to 0.8% held by the top ten. Specimen: naive CD8+ T cells from blood, with Jurkat cell RNA spiked in. The receptors stem from a human donor in good health. Some libraries in this study had Jurkat cell RNA spiked in. The CDR3 runs from the conserved cysteine through the conserved F or W.

v_call	j_call	cdr3_aa
TRBV20-1	TRBJ2-5	CSARRLFQETQYF
TRBV5-4	TRBJ1-1	CASSYILGDTEAFF
TRBV28	TRBJ2-5	CASHPGQGGQETQYF
TRBV11-2	TRBJ2-1	CASSLGSIAYNEQFF
TRBV6-6	TRBJ1-2	CASSYPQGWDWGYTF
TRBV20-1	TRBJ2-1	CSASGINYNEQFF
TRBV7-9	TRBJ1-4	CASSPGTLATNEKLFF
TRBV29-1	TRBJ2-3	CSVGPVLTREGTDTQYF
TRBV27	TRBJ2-5	CASSLSASTETQYF
TRBV20-1	TRBJ2-1	CSARERGGYEQFF
TRBV2	TRBJ1-4	CASTTKTNEKLFF
TRBV19	TRBJ2-5	CASSIGAGAQETQYF
TRBV19	TRBJ2-3	CASSIRGRTTTDTQYF
TRBV27	TRBJ2-2	CAIRQGGRSGELFF
TRBV7-9	TRBJ2-4	CASSPTSTVAKNIQYF
TRBV29-1	TRBJ2-3	CSVDGTSGSQPTDTQYF
TRBV4-3	TRBJ2-5	CASSQDWGKEPQYF
TRBV2	TRBJ1-3	CASSVAISGNTIYF
TRBV7-8	TRBJ1-2	CASSLQGAAGYTF
TRBV20-1	TRBJ2-5	CSARDGLAGEETQYF
TRBV19	TRBJ1-5	CASIQTGVYSNQPQHF
TRBV13	TRBJ2-7	CASSLEQGAYHEQYF
TRBV29-1	TRBJ2-1	CSVAGLPSSYNEQFF
TRBV10-2	TRBJ2-7	CASSESFGPINRF